This passage covers 5 T cell receptor beta chains from one sample sequenced in a study of naive and memory T cell subsets. Amplification of ligated cDNA took four PCR rounds with SP2 and nested alpha and beta constant primers. TCRdb re-analysed the 5' RACE reads in MiXCR, keeping a single row per CDR3 protein. The sample lists some 60,000 distinct CDR3 sequences, approximately 8.5% occurring once. The library had UMIs added by 3' ligation of an oligonucleotide to TCR cDNA. Receptors originate from a female donor in good health.

The chain combines TRBV11-2 with TRBJ2-7; D tentatively reads TRBD1 or TRBD2 (5 bases each). CDR3 length: 16 amino acids. The ends were cut back, 5 bases at V and 0 bases at J, with 17 bases in the middle. Germline V gene lookup returns CDR1 SGHAT and CDR2 FQNNGV. CDR3 sequence reads: CASSPLTAVPSYEQYF. The CDR3 DNA sequence: TGTGCCAGCAGCCCACTGACAGCGGTCCCCTCCTACGAGCAGTACTTC.

This clonotype was seen at least ten times. The V gene is TRBV21-1, the J gene TRBJ1-5; the D call in the table, TRBD1, was not verified against the DNA. TRBV21-1 has pseudogene status. The CDR3 is 16 residues long. The CDR3 here is CASSNGTANSNQPQHF. CDR3 in DNA: TGTGCCAGCAGCAACGGGACAGCAAATAGCAATCAGCCCCAGCATTTT.

The chain employs TRBV28 and TRBJ2-2; 7 nucleotides align to TRBD1. Germline CDR1 reads MDHEN; CDR2 reads SYDVKM. Trimming removed 3 bases from V and 2 bases from J; junction bases left unmatched: 9. CDR3 length equals 17 residues. The CDR3 reads CASSFWGRQGNTGELFF. For the CDR3, the DNA is TGTGCCAGCAGTTTCTGGGGCCGACAGGGTAACACCGGGGAGCTGTTTTTT.

This clonotype showed up just a few times. The chain couples TRBV30 to TRBJ2-4; D is possibly TRBD1 or TRBD2 (5 bases each). Germline loops: CDR1 GTSNPN, CDR2 SVGIG (reference sequence). With 0 bases removed from V and 9 bases from J, the gap between germline ends came to 15 bases. The CDR3 has 14 amino acids. The CDR3 region is CAWSVTAAGAIQYF. CDR3 coding DNA: TGTGCCTGGAGTGTAACCGCGGCCGGGGCCATTCAGTACTTC. The whole variable domain, remainder taken from reference TRBV30 and TRBJ2-4, is SQTIHQWPATLVQPVGSPLSLECTVEGTSNPNLYWYRQAAGRGLQLLFYSVGIGQISSEVPQNLSASRPQDRQFILSSKKLLLSDSGFYLCAWSVTAAGAIQYFGAGTRLSVL.

This clonotype has ten or more counts. The chain couples TRBV12-3 or TRBV12-4 to TRBJ1-2; D possibly corresponds to TRBD1 (6 bases). The CDR3 consists of 12 residues. Trimming left V 10 bases short and J 12 bases short, with 21 bases between. CDR3 sequence (DNA): TGTGCCACCAGGAGGCTTGTGGGGGCCCACACCTTC. Amino acids: CATRRLVGAHTF.